The clone carrying this T cell receptor beta chain was detected a few times. Its antigen remains unidentified. These data originate in a study of CD8 T cells in ankylosing spondylitis. Regarding the study as a whole: A TCR beta motif of eight highly homologous variants appeared characteristic of ankylosing spondylitis blood. According to the report, clones linked to the disease were significantly enriched in matched synovial fluid samples taken from ankylosing spondylitis patients.

This CDR3 is 14 amino acids long. V was shortened by 5 bases and J by 7 bases, with 16 bases between the two germline ends. Using its own MiXCR run on the 5' RACE reads, TCRdb lists one record per CDR3 protein. The sample records roughly 240,000 distinct CDR3 sequences, around 32% being singletons. The chain joins TRBV12-3 or TRBV12-4 to TRBJ2-3; D perhaps matches TRBD2 (7 bases). Sequenced: blood, either unsorted or a sorted T cell fraction (not recorded which). This TCR came from a male donor with ankylosing spondylitis or in good health (not recorded which). As DNA, the CDR3 is TGTGCCAGCAGTCTAGGGGGGGTGGGAAATACGCAGTATTTT. Translated: CASSLGGVGNTQYF.